These 27 T cell receptor beta chains share one sample of origin, sequenced in a study of blood T cell repertoires in COVID-19. Profiled with immunoSEQ multiplex PCR; TCRdb holds only in-frame clones, not every one. The sample includes tens of thousands of clones, roughly 80% of them seen just once. Sequencing was performed on peripheral blood. Receptor source: a woman aged 80 or over with active or convalescent COVID-19.

For the CDR3, the DNA is TGTGCCAGCCGGGTACGAGCGGGAGGGCCCTGGAACACCGGGGAGCTGTTTTTT. It encodes CASRVRAGGPWNTGELFF. The chain uses TRBV27 and TRBJ2-2; 10 bases are a match to TRBD2. Trimming at V came to 8 bases and at J to 1 base, leaving 13 bases not matched to a gene. The germline V gene encodes CDR1 MNHEY and CDR2 SMNVEV (reference sequence). The CDR3 spans 18 residues.

V gene TRBV5-1 combines with J gene TRBJ1-4; D remains unclear. Germline values: CDR1 SGHRS, CDR2 YFSETQ. V was trimmed by 0 bases and J by 4 bases, leaving 13 bases between them. CDR3 size: 16 residues. The CDR3 bases are TGCGCCAGCAGCTTGGATCCGGGAATTTATAATGAAAAACTGTTTTTT. Protein: CASSLDPGIYNEKLFF.

The CDR3 DNA reads TGTGCCAGCAGCTCCAGACAGGGTCGGGGTGAAAAACTGTTTTTT. It codes for CASSSRQGRGEKLFF. The chain carries TRBV7-2 and TRBJ1-4, with TRBD1 identical over 7 bases. This CDR3 has 15 amino acids. V dropped 4 bases and J dropped 7; count of bases not matched to a gene: 9. Per the germline V gene, CDR1 is SGHTA and CDR2 is FQGNSA. Variable domain in full (rest from reference TRBV7-2 and TRBJ1-4): GAGVSQSPSNKVTEKGKDVELRCDPISGHTALYWYRQSLGQGLEFLIYFQGNSAPDKSGLPSDRFSAERTGGSVSTLTIQRTQQEDSAVYLCASSSRQGRGEKLFFGSGTQLSVL.

This chain uses TRBV7-8 with TRBJ2-5; no firm D call. Germline CDR1 SGHVS, CDR2 FQNEAQ. Trimming pared 4 bases from V and 1 base from J, leaving 10 bases between. The CDR3 loop spans 14 amino acids. The CDR3 bases are TGTGCCAGCAGCTCCCGACTGGGCCAAGAGACCCAGTACTTC. This translates into CASSSRLGQETQYF.

The gene calls are TRBV12-3 or TRBV12-4 and TRBJ1-2; D remains ambiguous. CDR3 length: 12 residues. Trimming removed 3 bases at V and 9 bases at J, with 11 bases between. For the CDR3, the DNA is TGTGCCAGCAGTTTGCACTCGTTCAGCTACACCTTC. Its translation is CASSLHSFSYTF.

This clone came up a few times. The chain joins TRBV7-8 to TRBJ1-1; TRBD1 is a possible D gene (5 bases). CDR1 SGHVS and CDR2 FQNEAQ come from the germline V gene. The CDR3 length is 15 residues. V lost 4 bases and J lost 5, with 17 bases in between. CDR3 nucleotide sequence: TGTGCCAGCAGCTCCGGTGGGTCCGGGGGGACTGAAGCTTTCTTT. Encoded protein: CASSSGGSGGTEAFF.

CDR3 in amino acids: CASSLDAGEQFF. CDR3 in DNA: TGTGCCAGCAGCTTAGATGCGGGTGAGCAGTTCTTC. The V call is TRBV7-2, the J call TRBJ2-1; tentative D call: TRBD2 (5 bases). The CDR3 has 12 amino acids. V was shortened by 1 base and J by 9 bases, with 7 bases between the two germline ends. In germline, CDR1 is SGHTA, CDR2 FQGNSA.

This chain links TRBV2 with TRBJ1-6; D is uncertain. V gave up 4 bases and J gave up 8 bases, with 6 bases separating them. The CDR3 has 12 amino acids. Germline V gene data show CDR1 as SNHLY and CDR2 as FYNNEI. DNA for the CDR3: TGTGCCAGCAGTGTCGGGGATTCACCCCTCCACTTT. This encodes CASSVGDSPLHF.

This clone was detected a few times. The gene calls are TRBV2 and TRBJ2-7; a weak D match, TRBD2 (5 bases). The V end was cut by 3 bases, the J end by 5 bases, with 14 bases between. CDR3 length: 14 residues. Germline CDR1 SNHLY, CDR2 FYNNEI. The CDR3: CASSDTEEGHEQYF. The CDR3, as DNA: TGTGCCAGCAGTGATACCGAAGAGGGTCACGAGCAGTACTTC.

The rearrangement uses TRBV19 and TRBJ1-1, with a tentative D call TRBD1 (5 bases). The ends were cut back, 6 bases at V and 1 base at J, with 9 bases in the middle. CDR3 length: 13 amino acids. Germline lookup yields CDR1 LNHDA and CDR2 SQIVND (reference sequence). CDR3 nucleotides: TGTGCCAGTAGCCAGGGAAGGAACACTGAAGCTTTCTTT. Translation gives CASSQGRNTEAFF.

This clone was observed a single time. The V and J genes are TRBV4-3 and TRBJ2-1; 8 bases line up with TRBD2. This CDR3 has 19 residues. Germline CDR1 LGHNA, CDR2 YSLEER. The V gene end was trimmed by 0 bases and the J gene end by 4 bases; junction bases not matched to a gene: 14. The CDR3 sequence: CASSQEGGRGASQYNEQFF. In nucleotides, the CDR3 is TGCGCCAGCAGCCAAGAGGGTGGGCGGGGGGCCTCCCAATACAATGAGCAGTTCTTC.

The chain couples TRBV5-1 to TRBJ2-3; 9 nucleotides agree with TRBD2. Per the germline V gene, CDR1 is SGHRS and CDR2 is YFSETQ. V trimming: 6 bases; J trimming: 2 bases; junction bases outside the gene matches: 16. This CDR3 comprises 18 residues. Written as DNA, the CDR3 is TGCGCCAGCAACCTATTCTTTCGAGCGGGGGGCCTCACAGATACGCAGTATTTT. As protein: CASNLFFRAGGLTDTQYF. Supplemented by reference TRBV5-1 and TRBJ2-3, the full variable domain reads KAGVTQTPRYLIKTRGQQVTLSCSPISGHRSVSWYQQTPGQGLQFLFEYFSETQRNKGNFPGRFSGRQFSNSRSEMNVSTLELGDSALYLCASNLFFRAGGLTDTQYFGPGTRLTVL.

The chain couples TRBV12-5 to TRBJ1-3, with D unresolved. The CDR3 is made up of 13 amino acids. V lost 3 bases and J lost 1, with 4 bases in between. From germline, CDR1 is LGHNT and CDR2 FRNRAP. CDR3: CASGLSSGNTIYF. CDR3 in DNA: TGTGCTAGTGGTTTATCTTCTGGAAACACCATATATTTT.

The V gene is TRBV7-9, the J gene TRBJ1-3; perhaps TRBD1 as D (6 bases). The CDR3 contains 14 residues. V lost 7 bases and J lost 7, with 17 bases in between. CDR1 is SEHNR, CDR2 FQNEAQ, per germline (reference sequence). CDR3 bases: TGTGCCAGCAACTCCGGGACATCTTTTAACACCATATATTTT. Its translation is CASNSGTSFNTIYF.

In this sample, this clone turned up once. The V and J genes are TRBV7-9 and TRBJ2-3; 9 nucleotides agree with TRBD2. V gave up 5 bases and J gave up 4 bases; unmatched junction bases: 10. The CDR3 loop spans 16 amino acids. Germline V CDR1 and CDR2: SEHNR, FQNEAQ (reference sequence). CDR3 in DNA: TGTGCCAGCAGCCGGACGGGGACTAGCAGGGCAGATACGCAGTATTTT. Protein sequence: CASSRTGTSRADTQYF.

This chain joins TRBV7-6 and TRBJ1-3; no definite D call. Germline CDR1 reads SGHVS; CDR2 reads FNYEAQ. The CDR3 has 13 amino acids. The V and J ends lost 5 bases and 1 base respectively, with 6 bases between them. The chain's CDR3 is CASSPGSGNTIYF. CDR3 coding DNA: TGTGCCAGCAGCCCGGGGTCTGGAAACACCATATATTTT.

The chain uses TRBV10-2 and TRBJ1-1; the D is unclear. The V gene lost 4 bases and the J gene lost 1 base, with 16 bases spanning the gap. In germline, CDR1 is WSHSY, CDR2 SAAADI. This CDR3 has 16 residues. The CDR3 nucleotides are TGCGCCAGCAGTGGGCGGCAGCAATCGGCGAACACTGAAGCTTTCTTT. The encoded protein is CASSGRQQSANTEAFF.

The chain recombines TRBV7-8 with TRBJ2-5; 9 nucleotides agree with TRBD2. The CDR3 covers 16 residues. Germline assignment: CDR1 SGHVS and CDR2 FQNEAQ. Unmatched junction bases numbered 13, after V lost 10 bases and J lost 1 base. CDR3 residues: CATSARAGGPQETQYF. The CDR3 DNA follows: TGTGCCACCAGTGCAAGGGCGGGAGGGCCCCAAGAGACCCAGTACTTC.

This clone turned up a few times. The CDR3 here is CASSLTNTEAFF. The CDR3 DNA reads as TGTGCCAGCAGCCTAACGAACACTGAAGCTTTCTTT. The V gene is TRBV5-6, the J gene TRBJ1-1; D call uncertain. Between the trimmed V and J ends, which lost 4 bases and 1 base, there was a span of 5 bases. The germline V gene has CDR1 SGHDT and CDR2 YYEEEE. The CDR3 consists of 12 residues.

This clone has more than one count but fewer than ten. This chain uses TRBV5-6 with TRBJ2-7, with TRBD2 matching over 10 bases. Unmatched junction bases numbered 5, after V lost 2 bases and J lost 0 bases. The CDR3 covers 16 residues. The germline V gene has CDR1 SGHDT and CDR2 YYEEEE. The DNA for the CDR3 is TGTGCCAGCAGCTTTCTCGGGACTAGCGACTCCTACGAGCAGTACTTC. Its protein product is CASSFLGTSDSYEQYF.

J is TRBJ2-7 and V is TRBV14; TRBD2 agrees at 11 bases. The V and J ends lost 0 bases and 7 bases, in that order; junction bases with no gene match: 17. Germline V gives CDR1 SGHDN, CDR2 FVKESK. The CDR3 is 19 residues long. CDR3 nucleotide sequence: TGTGCCAGCAGCCAAGATGGGAGAACTAGCGGGGGTATGTCTGAAGAGCAGTACTTC. It is translated as CASSQDGRTSGGMSEEQYF.

The chain couples TRBV6-5 to TRBJ1-2; TRBD1 agrees at 8 bases. The germline V gene encodes CDR1 MNHEY and CDR2 SVGAGI. CDR3 length: 13 amino acids. The V and J ends lost 6 bases and 7 bases, in that order; junction bases with no gene match: 7. The CDR3 DNA follows: TGTGCCAGCAGCCAGGACAGGGTAGCTGGCTACACCTTC. Its translation: CASSQDRVAGYTF.

This clone has only one observation. This chain joins TRBV10-3 and TRBJ2-7, with 9 bases fitting TRBD2. The V segment lost 3 bases and the J segment 2 bases; nucleotides outside the gene matches: 5. The CDR3 has 15 amino acids. The germline gives CDR1 ENHRY, CDR2 SYGVKD. CDR3 protein: CAISDQAGGPYEQYF. The CDR3 nucleotides read TGTGCCATCAGTGATCAAGCGGGGGGCCCCTACGAGCAGTACTTC.

By share, this clone counts as medium-sized. J is TRBJ1-5 and V is TRBV19, with D perhaps matching TRBD1 (6 bases). From germline, CDR1 is LNHDA and CDR2 SQIVND (reference sequence). This CDR3 comprises 15 residues. Between the trimmed V and J ends, which lost 2 bases and 6 bases, there was a span of 14 bases. The CDR3 is CASSITGGWGQPQHF. DNA of the CDR3: TGTGCCAGTAGTATAACTGGGGGCTGGGGTCAGCCCCAGCATTTT.

This clone came up once. The genes are TRBV2 and TRBJ1-5; possible D gene TRBD1, 5 bases. V lost 10 bases, J lost 3 bases, and 13 bases lay in between. Looked up from germline, CDR1 is SNHLY and CDR2 is FYNNEI. This CDR3 has 13 amino acids. The CDR3 sequence: CAISDRINQPQHF. The CDR3 region has the DNA TGTGCCATCTCCGACAGAATCAATCAGCCCCAGCATTTT. Looking up the rest from reference TRBV2 and TRBJ1-5 gives the full variable domain: EPEVTQTPSHQVTQMGQEVILRCVPISNHLYFYWYRQILGQKVEFLVSFYNNEISEKSEIFDDQFSVERPDGSNFTLKIRSTKLEDSAMYFCAISDRINQPQHFGDGTRLSIL.

This clone was recorded a few times. The chain links TRBV6-2 or TRBV6-3 to TRBJ2-1; D perhaps matches TRBD1 (5 bases). Germline-derived CDR1 and CDR2 are MNHEY and SVGEGT. The CDR3 length is 13 residues. V gave up 5 bases and J gave up 4 bases, with 9 bases separating them. The CDR3 reads CASSRGEYNEQFF. The CDR3 DNA reads TGTGCCAGCAGTAGGGGCGAGTACAATGAGCAGTTCTTC.

The J gene is TRBJ2-1, the V gene TRBV5-1; 8 bases are a match to TRBD2. This CDR3 contains 16 residues. CDR1 and CDR2 from the germline V gene are SGHRS and YFSETQ. V shed 1 base and J 3 bases; nucleotides not matched to a gene: 6. The CDR3 sequence is CASSLRASGGYNEQFF. Here the CDR3 DNA reads TGCGCCAGCAGCTTGCGGGCCAGCGGGGGCTACAATGAGCAGTTCTTC.